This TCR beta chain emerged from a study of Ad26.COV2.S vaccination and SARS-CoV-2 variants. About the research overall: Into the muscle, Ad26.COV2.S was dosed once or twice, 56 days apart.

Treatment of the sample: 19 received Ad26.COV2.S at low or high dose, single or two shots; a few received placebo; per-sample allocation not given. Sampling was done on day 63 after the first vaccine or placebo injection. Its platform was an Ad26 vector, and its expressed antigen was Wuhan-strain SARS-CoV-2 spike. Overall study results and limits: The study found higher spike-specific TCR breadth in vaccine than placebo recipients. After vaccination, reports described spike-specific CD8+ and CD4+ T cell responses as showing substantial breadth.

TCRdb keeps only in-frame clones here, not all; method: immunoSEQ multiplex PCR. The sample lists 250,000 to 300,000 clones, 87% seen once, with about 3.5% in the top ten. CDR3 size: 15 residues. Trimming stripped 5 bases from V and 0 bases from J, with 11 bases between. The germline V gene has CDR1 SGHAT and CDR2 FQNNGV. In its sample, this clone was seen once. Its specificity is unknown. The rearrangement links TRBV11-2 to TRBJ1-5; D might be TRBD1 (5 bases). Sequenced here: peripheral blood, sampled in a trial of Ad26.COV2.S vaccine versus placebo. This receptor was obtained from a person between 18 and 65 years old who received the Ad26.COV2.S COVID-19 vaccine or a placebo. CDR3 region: CASSQRGASNQPQHF. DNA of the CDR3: TGTGCCAGCAGCCAGCGCGGGGCTAGCAATCAGCCCCAGCATTTT.